This is a list of T cell receptor beta chains from one sample in a study of T cell responses to AZD1222 COVID-19 vaccine. Only in-frame clones appear in the TCRdb table, and some are missing; sequencing was by immunoSEQ multiplex PCR. The sample consists of about 200,000 clones, just over 90% of them appearing once. The sample in question was peripheral blood, obtained 28 days after the second AZD1222 dose. Source of these receptors: an adult who received the AZD1222 COVID-19 vaccine. Each CDR3 is given without its conserved first and last residue. The D gene is left open where the match is weak.

j_call | d_call | cdr3_length | v_call | cdr3_aa
TRBJ2-2 | - | 13 | TRBV28 | ASSFEGLGTGELF
TRBJ1-2 | - | 15 | TRBV28 | ASSIMPGSGGHYGYT
TRBJ2-3 | TRBD2 | 13 | TRBV5-1 | ASSDSAGGADTQY
TRBJ2-5 | TRBD1 | 15 | TRBV5-1 | ASSRIALTGWGETQY
TRBJ2-6 | - | 12 | TRBV28 | ASSYHSGANVLT
TRBJ1-1 | - | 13 | TRBV28 | ASSSLKGKNTEAF
TRBJ2-1 | TRBD2 | 13 | TRBV5-1 | ASSIGTSGRDEQF
TRBJ1-2 | TRBD1 | 11 | TRBV28 | ATQGGSNYGYT
TRBJ2-7 | TRBD2 | 11 | TRBV10-2 | ASKLAGAYEQY
TRBJ2-7 | TRBD1 | 12 | TRBV28 | ASSSGQGFDEQY
TRBJ1-3 | - | 11 | TRBV29-1 | SVLQVNGNTIY
TRBJ2-1 | - | 11 | TRBV12-3/TRBV12-4 | ASSLGLYNEQF
TRBJ1-5 | - | 14 | TRBV28 | ASKRLATEGMWPQH